The 2 T cell receptor beta chains presented below share a single source sample, sequenced in a study of OX40 agonist ivuxolimab in advanced cancers. The protocol was immunoSEQ multiplex PCR, while the TCRdb copy is restricted to in-frame clones and leaves out a portion. The table lists tens of thousands of clones, more than 80% of them singletons. Sequencing used CD4+ or CD8+ T cells sorted from blood, obtained in a trial of the OX40 agonist ivuxolimab. All receptors derive from an adult with an advanced solid tumor such as melanoma, head and neck, liver or kidney cancer.

The chain links TRBV6-5 to TRBJ1-2; 8 bases are shared with TRBD1. The CDR3 consists of 13 residues. V shed 2 bases and J 11 bases; nucleotides not matched to a gene: 7. The germline V gene encodes CDR1 MNHEY and CDR2 SVGAGI. CDR3 region: CASSYNIQGGYTF. The DNA for the CDR3 is TGTGCCAGCAGTTACAATATACAGGGGGGTTACACCTTC.

This clone turned up a few times. The chain joins TRBV18 to TRBJ2-3; 9 nucleotides agree with TRBD2. The germline V gene encodes CDR1 KGHSH and CDR2 LQKENI. The CDR3 runs to 16 residues. Trimming removed 0 bases from V and 6 bases from J; junction bases left unmatched: 7. In nucleotides, the CDR3 is TGTGCCAGCTCACCACCGCTAGCGGGACCTGGGGATACGCAGTATTTT. It translates to CASSPPLAGPGDTQYF. The variable domain in full, with the rest retrieved from reference TRBV18 and TRBJ2-3, is NAGVMQNPRHLVRRRGQEARLRCSPMKGHSHVYWYRQLPEEGLKFMVYLQKENIIDESGMPKERFSAEFPKEGPSILRIQQVVRGDSAAYFCASSPPLAGPGDTQYFGPGTRLTVL.